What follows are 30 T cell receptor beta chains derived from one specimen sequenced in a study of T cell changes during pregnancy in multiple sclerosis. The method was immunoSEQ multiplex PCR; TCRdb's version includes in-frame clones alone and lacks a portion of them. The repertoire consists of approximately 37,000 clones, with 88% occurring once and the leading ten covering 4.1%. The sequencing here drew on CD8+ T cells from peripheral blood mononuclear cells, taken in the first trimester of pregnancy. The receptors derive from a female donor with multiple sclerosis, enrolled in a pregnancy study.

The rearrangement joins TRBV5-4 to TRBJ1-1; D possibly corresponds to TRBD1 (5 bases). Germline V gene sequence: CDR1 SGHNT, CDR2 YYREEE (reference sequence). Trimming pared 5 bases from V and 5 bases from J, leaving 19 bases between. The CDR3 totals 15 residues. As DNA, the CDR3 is TGTGCCAGCAGAGCGGGGGGAGGGTCGGGTACTGAAGCTTTCTTT. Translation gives CASRAGGGSGTEAFF.

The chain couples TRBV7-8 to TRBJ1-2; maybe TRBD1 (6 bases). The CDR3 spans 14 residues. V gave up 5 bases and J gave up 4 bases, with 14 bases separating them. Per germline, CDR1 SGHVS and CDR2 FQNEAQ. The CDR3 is CASSPRDRPYGYTF. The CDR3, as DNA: TGTGCCAGCAGCCCACGAGACAGGCCCTATGGCTACACCTTC.

This chain's CDR3 is CASSLAGPPYEQYF. The CDR3 DNA is TGCGCCAGCAGCTTGGCAGGGCCCCCCTACGAGCAGTACTTC. The rearrangement links TRBV5-1 to TRBJ2-7; a possible D gene is TRBD1 (5 bases). The V end was cut by 0 bases, the J end by 2 bases, with 9 bases between. The CDR3 runs 14 residues. Per germline, CDR1 SGHRS and CDR2 YFSETQ.

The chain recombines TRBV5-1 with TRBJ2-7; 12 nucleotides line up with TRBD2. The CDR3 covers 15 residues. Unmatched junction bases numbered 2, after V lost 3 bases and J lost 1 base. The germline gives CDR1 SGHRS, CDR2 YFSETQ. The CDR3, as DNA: TGCGCCAGCAGCTCCGGACTAGCGGGATCCTACGAGCAGTACTTC. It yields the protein CASSSGLAGSYEQYF.

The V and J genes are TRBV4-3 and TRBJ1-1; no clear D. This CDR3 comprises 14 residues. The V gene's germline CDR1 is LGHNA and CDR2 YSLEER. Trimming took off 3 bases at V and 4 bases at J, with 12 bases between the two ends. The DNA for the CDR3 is TGCGCCAGCAGCCATTCAACCACGGGCACTGAAGCTTTCTTT. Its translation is CASSHSTTGTEAFF.

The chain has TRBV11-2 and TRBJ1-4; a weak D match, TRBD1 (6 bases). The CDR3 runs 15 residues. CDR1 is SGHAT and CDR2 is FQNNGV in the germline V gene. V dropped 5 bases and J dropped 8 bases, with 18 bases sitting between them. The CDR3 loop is CASSTYQGIGEKLFF. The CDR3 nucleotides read TGTGCCAGCAGCACATACCAGGGGATTGGGGAAAAACTGTTTTTT.

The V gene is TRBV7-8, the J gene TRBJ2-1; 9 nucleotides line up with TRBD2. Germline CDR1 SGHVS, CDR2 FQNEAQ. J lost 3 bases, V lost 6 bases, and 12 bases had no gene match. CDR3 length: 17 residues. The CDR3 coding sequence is TGTGCCAGCAGTTCTGTCCCCACTAGCGGGTTCTACAATGAGCAGTTCTTC. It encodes CASSSVPTSGFYNEQFF. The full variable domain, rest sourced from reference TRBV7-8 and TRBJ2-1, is GAGVSQSPRYKVAKRGQDVALRCDPISGHVSLFWYQQALGQGPEFLTYFQNEAQLDKSGLPSDRFFAERPEGSVSTLKIQRTQQEDSAVYLCASSSVPTSGFYNEQFFGPGTRLTVL.

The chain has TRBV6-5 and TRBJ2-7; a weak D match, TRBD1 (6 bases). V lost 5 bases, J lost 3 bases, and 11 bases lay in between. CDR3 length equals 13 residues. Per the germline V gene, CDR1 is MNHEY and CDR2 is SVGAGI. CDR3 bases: TGTGCCAGCAGTAACGGACAGAACTACGAGCAGTACTTC. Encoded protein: CASSNGQNYEQYF.

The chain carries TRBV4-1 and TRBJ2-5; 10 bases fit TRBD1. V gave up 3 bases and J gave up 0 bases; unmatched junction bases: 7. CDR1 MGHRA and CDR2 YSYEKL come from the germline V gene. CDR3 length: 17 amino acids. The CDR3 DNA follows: TGCGCCAGCAGCCAGCCAAAGACAGGGGGCTACCAAGAGACCCAGTACTTC. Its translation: CASSQPKTGGYQETQYF.

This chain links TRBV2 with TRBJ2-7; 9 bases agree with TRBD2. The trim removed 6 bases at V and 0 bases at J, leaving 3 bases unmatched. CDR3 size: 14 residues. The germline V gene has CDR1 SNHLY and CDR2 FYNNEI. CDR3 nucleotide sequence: TGTGCCAGCAGATTTAGCGGGAGCTCCTACGAGCAGTACTTC. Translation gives CASRFSGSSYEQYF.

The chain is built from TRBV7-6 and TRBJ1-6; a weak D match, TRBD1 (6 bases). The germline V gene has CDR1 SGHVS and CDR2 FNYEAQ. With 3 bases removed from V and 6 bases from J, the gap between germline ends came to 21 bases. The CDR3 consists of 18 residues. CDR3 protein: CASSFHQGVGATNSPLHF. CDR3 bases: TGTGCCAGCAGCTTTCACCAAGGTGTGGGGGCGACTAATTCACCCCTCCACTTT.

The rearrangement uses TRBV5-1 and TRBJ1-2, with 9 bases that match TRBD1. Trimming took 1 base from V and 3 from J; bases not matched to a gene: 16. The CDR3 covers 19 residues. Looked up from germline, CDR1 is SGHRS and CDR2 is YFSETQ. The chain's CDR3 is CASSLFPLESGTGYYGYTF. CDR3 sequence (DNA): TGCGCCAGCAGCTTGTTTCCCCTTGAATCCGGGACAGGGTACTATGGCTACACCTTC.

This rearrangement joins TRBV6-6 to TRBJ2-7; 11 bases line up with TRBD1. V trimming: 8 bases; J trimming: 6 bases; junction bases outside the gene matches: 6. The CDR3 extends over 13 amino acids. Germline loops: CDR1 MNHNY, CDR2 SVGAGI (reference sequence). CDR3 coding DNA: TGTGCCAGCGCTGGGACAGGGGGGGCCGAGCAGTACTTC. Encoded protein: CASAGTGGAEQYF.

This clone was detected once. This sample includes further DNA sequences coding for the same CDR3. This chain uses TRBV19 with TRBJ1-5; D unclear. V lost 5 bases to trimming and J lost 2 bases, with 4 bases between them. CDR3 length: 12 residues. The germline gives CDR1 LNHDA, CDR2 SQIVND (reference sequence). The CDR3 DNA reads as TGTGCCAGTAGTTCAGGCAATCAGCCCCAGCATTTT. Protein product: CASSSGNQPQHF.

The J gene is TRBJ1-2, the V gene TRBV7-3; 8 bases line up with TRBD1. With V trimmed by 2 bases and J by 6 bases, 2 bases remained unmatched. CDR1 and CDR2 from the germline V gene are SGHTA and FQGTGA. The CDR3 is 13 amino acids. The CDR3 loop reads CASSLETGDGYTF. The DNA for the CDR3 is TGTGCCAGCAGCTTAGAGACAGGGGATGGCTACACCTTC.

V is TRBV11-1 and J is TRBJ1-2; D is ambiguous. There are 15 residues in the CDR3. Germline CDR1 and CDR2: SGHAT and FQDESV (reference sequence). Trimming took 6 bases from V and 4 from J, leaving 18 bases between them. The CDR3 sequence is CASSSSQVPSYGYTF. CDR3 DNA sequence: TGTGCCAGCAGTTCAAGCCAGGTACCCTCCTATGGCTACACCTTC. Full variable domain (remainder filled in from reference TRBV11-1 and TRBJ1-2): EAEVAQSPRYKITEKSQAVAFWCDPISGHATLYWYRQILGQGPELLVQFQDESVVDDSQLPKDRFSAERLKGVDSTLKIQPAELGDSAMYLCASSSSQVPSYGYTFGSGTRLTVV.

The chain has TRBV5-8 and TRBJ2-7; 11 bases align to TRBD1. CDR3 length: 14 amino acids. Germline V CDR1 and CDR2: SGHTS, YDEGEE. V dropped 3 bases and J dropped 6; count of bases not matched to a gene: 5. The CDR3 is CASSSRDRGSEQYF. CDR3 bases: TGTGCCAGCAGCTCCCGGGACAGGGGGAGCGAGCAGTACTTC.

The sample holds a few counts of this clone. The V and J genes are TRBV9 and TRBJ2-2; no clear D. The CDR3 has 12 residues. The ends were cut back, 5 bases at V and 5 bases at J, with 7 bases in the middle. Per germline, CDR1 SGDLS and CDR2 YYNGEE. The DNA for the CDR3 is TGTGCCAGCAGTGCGGTGACCGGGGAGCTGTTTTTT. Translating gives CASSAVTGELFF.

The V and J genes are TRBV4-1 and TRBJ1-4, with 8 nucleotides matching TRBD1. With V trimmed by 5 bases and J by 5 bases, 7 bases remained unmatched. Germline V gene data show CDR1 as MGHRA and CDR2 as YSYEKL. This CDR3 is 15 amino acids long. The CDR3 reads CASSLRTGRNEKLFF. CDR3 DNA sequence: TGCGCCAGCAGCTTGAGGACAGGGAGGAATGAAAAACTGTTTTTT.

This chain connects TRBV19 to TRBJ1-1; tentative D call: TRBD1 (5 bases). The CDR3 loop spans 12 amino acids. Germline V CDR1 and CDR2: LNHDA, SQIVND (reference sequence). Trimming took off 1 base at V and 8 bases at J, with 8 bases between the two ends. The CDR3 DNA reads TGTGCCAGTAGTATAGTGGCAGGGGAAGCTTTCTTT. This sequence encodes CASSIVAGEAFF. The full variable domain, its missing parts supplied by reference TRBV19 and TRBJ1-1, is DGGITQSPKYLFRKEGQNVTLSCEQNLNHDAMYWYRQDPGQGLRLIYYSQIVNDFQKGDIAEGYSVSREKKESFPLTVTSAQKNPTAFYLCASSIVAGEAFFGQGTRLTVV.

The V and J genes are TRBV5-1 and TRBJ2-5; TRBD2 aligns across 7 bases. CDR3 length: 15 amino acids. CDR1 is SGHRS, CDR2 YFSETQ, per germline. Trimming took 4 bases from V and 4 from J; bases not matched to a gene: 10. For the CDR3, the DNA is TGCGCCAGCAGCCATGGGGGGGGAAGCGGAGAGACCCAGTACTTC. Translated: CASSHGGGSGETQYF.

In DNA form, the CDR3 reads TGTGCCAGCAGCCCCTACAGGGGAGTATACGAAAAACTGTTTTTT. Translation gives CASSPYRGVYEKLFF. The V gene is TRBV14, the J gene TRBJ1-4; TRBD1 matches 7 bases. Germline lookup yields CDR1 SGHDN and CDR2 FVKESK. CDR3 length equals 15 residues. V dropped 4 bases and J dropped 8; count of bases not matched to a gene: 10.

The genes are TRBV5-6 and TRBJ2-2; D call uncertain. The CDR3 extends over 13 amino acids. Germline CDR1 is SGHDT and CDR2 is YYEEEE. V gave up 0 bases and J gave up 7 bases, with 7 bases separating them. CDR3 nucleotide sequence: TGTGCCAGCAGCTTGGCATCCTACGGGGAGCTGTTTTTT. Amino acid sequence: CASSLASYGELFF.

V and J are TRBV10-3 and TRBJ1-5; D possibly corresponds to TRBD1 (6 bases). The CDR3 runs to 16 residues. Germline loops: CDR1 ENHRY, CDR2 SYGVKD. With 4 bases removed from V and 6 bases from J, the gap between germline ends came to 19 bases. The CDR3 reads CAISAVQGQGSQPQHF. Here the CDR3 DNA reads TGTGCCATCAGTGCGGTACAGGGTCAAGGGAGTCAGCCCCAGCATTTT.

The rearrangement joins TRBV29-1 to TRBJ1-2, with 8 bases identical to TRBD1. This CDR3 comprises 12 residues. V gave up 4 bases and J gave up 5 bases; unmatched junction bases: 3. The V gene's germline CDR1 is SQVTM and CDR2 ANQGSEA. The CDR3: CSVAGQAYGYTF. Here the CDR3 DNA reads TGCAGCGTTGCGGGACAGGCTTATGGCTACACCTTC.

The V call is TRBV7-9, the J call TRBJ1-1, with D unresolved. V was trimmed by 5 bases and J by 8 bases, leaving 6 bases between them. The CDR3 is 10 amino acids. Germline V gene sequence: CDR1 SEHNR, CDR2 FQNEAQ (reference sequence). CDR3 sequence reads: CASSVREAFF. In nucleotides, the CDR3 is TGTGCCAGCAGCGTACGGGAAGCTTTCTTT.

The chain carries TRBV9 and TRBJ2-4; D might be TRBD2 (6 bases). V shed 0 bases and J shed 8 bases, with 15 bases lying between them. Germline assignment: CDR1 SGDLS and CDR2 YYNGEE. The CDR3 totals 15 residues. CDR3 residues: CASSVDGTPVDIQYF. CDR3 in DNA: TGTGCCAGCAGCGTAGACGGGACTCCCGTAGACATTCAGTACTTC.

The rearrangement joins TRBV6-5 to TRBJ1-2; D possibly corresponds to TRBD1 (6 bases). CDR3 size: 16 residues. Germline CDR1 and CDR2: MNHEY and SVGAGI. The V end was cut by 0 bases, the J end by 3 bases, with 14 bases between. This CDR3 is CASSYSTLQGDYGYTF. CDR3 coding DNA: TGTGCCAGCAGTTACTCGACTCTACAGGGAGACTATGGCTACACCTTC.

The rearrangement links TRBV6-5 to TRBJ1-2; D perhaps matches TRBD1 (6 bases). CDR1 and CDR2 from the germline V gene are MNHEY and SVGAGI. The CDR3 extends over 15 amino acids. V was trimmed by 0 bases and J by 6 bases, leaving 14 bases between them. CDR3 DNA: TGTGCCAGCAGTTACTCTAATGGGGGCAGGGATGGCTACACCTTC. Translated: CASSYSNGGRDGYTF.

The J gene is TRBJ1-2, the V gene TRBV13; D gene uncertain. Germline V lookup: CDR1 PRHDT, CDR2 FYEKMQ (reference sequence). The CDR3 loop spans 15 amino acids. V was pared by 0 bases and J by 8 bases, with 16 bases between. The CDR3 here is CASSLGPTLSQGYTF. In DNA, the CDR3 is TGTGCCAGCAGCTTAGGCCCGACGCTTTCACAGGGCTACACCTTC.